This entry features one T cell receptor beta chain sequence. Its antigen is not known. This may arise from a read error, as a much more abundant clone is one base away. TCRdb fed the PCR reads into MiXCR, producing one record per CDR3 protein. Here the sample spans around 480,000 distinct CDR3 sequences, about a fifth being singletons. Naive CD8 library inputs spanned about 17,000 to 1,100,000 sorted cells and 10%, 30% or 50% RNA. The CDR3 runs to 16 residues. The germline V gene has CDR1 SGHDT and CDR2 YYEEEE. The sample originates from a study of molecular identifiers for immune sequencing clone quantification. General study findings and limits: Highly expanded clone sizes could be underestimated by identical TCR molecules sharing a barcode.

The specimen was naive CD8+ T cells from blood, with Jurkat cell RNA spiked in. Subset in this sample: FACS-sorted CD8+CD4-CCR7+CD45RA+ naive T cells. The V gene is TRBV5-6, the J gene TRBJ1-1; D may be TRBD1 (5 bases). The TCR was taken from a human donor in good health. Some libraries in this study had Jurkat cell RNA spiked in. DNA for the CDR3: TGTGCCAGCAGCTATGCTCCGGGACTGGTGAACACTGAAGCTCTCTTT. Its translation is CASSYAPGLVNTEALF. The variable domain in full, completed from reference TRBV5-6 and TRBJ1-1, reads DAGVTQSPTHLIKTRGQQVTLRCSPKSGHDTVSWYQQALGQGPQFIFQYYEEEERQRGNFPDRFSGHQFPNYSSELNVNALLLGDSALYLCASSYAPGLVNTEALFGQGTRLTVV.